This TCR beta chain stems from a study of blood T cells in healthy people across ages. Findings and caveats of the study: PBMCs left unsorted prevented a conclusive naive versus antigen-experienced comparison. One million T cells yielded diversity estimates that were considered underestimates.

In the case of this clonotype: What it binds is unknown.

With a J-beta primer mix and a sample-barcoded 5' primer, a second PCR ran roughly 6 to 12 cycles. From the 5' RACE reads, TCRdb called clonotypes with MiXCR, one entry per CDR3 protein. The sample carries 650,000 to 800,000 distinct CDR3 sequences, around 42% recorded once. The length of the CDR3 is 16 residues. Germline CDR1 LGHDT, CDR2 YNNKEL (reference sequence). J gave up 5 bases and V 5 bases, and 9 bases lay outside the gene matches. The origin of this receptor is a man aged 60 to 75 in good health. The chain has TRBV3-1 and TRBJ2-5; TRBD2 agrees at 12 bases. The source material was blood. The CDR3 sequence: CASSVNLAGGQETQYF. CDR3 DNA sequence: TGTGCCAGCAGCGTAAACCTAGCGGGGGGGCAGGAGACCCAGTACTTC.